These 8 T cell receptor beta chains originate from one sample sequenced in a study of shared clonotypes between healthy human individuals. Naive-designated CD8 cells lacked CD45RO, were positively enriched for CCR7, and omitted terminally differentiated effector memory CD45RA+ cells. Sequencing used immunoSEQ multiplex PCR; TCRdb keeps in-frame clones, though not all of them. The profile shows some 2,000,000 clones, just under 95% of them singletons. The sequencing input was naive CD8+ T cells sorted from blood. These receptors originate from a young man in good health.

Of note for this clone: Other nucleotide sequences in the sample specify the same CDR3. The rearrangement joins TRBV5-6 to TRBJ2-7; tentative D call: TRBD2 (6 bases). Germline CDR1 reads SGHDT; CDR2 reads YYEEEE. The V gene lost 3 bases and the J gene lost 0 bases, with 7 bases spanning the gap. The CDR3 spans 13 residues. The CDR3, as DNA: TGTGCCAGCAGCTCCGGGAGCTCCTACGAGCAGTACTTC. The encoded protein is CASSSGSSYEQYF.

The CDR3 here is CASLGDRNNEQFF. The CDR3 coding sequence is TGTGCCAGCTTAGGAGATCGAAACAATGAGCAGTTCTTC. The rearrangement joins TRBV2 to TRBJ2-1; D ambiguous. The CDR3 covers 13 residues. Germline loops: CDR1 SNHLY, CDR2 FYNNEI. Trimming cost V 8 bases and J 5 bases, with 13 bases left between them.

This clone was observed once. The genes are TRBV29-1 and TRBJ1-3; a possible D gene is TRBD1 (5 bases). Germline V gene data show CDR1 as SQVTM and CDR2 as ANQGSEA. The CDR3 is made up of 12 amino acids. V lost 6 bases and J 3 bases, leaving 9 bases between the germline ends. Here the CDR3 DNA reads TGCAGCGTACTTGGGGGTGGAAACACCATATATTTT. It is translated as CSVLGGGNTIYF. Full variable domain (rest looked up from reference TRBV29-1 and TRBJ1-3): SAVISQKPSRDICQRGTSLTIQCQVDSQVTMMFWYRQQPGQSLTLIATANQGSEATYESGFVIDKFPISRPNLTFSTLTVSNMSPEDSSIYLCSVLGGGNTIYFGEGSWLTVV.

The rearrangement links TRBV15 to TRBJ1-5; 10 bases agree with TRBD1. This CDR3 has 16 residues. V lost 9 bases and J lost 3; bases outside the gene matches: 11. CDR1 is LNHNV, CDR2 YYDKDF, per germline (reference sequence). CDR3 sequence (DNA): TGTGCCACTGGGACAGGGGATGATGGGGTCAATCAGCCCCAGCATTTT. Encoded protein: CATGTGDDGVNQPQHF.

This sequence joins TRBV5-6 and TRBJ2-7; D uncertain. V was clipped by 4 bases and J by 0 bases, with 8 bases between them. The CDR3 covers 13 residues. Per germline, CDR1 SGHDT and CDR2 YYEEEE. This CDR3 is CASSHELSYEQYF. The CDR3 nucleotides are TGTGCCAGCAGCCACGAGCTCTCCTACGAGCAGTACTTC. The whole variable domain, filled in from reference TRBV5-6 and TRBJ2-7, reads DAGVTQSPTHLIKTRGQQVTLRCSPKSGHDTVSWYQQALGQGPQFIFQYYEEEERQRGNFPDRFSGHQFPNYSSELNVNALLLGDSALYLCASSHELSYEQYFGPGTRLTVT.

Comment on this clone: A junction end diverges from the germline sequence, so it may reflect a read error. V is TRBV4-3 and J is TRBJ1-2; D perhaps matches TRBD1 (5 bases). The CDR3 has 15 amino acids. Germline lookup yields CDR1 LGHNA and CDR2 YSLEER. The CDR3 DNA follows: TGCGCCAGCAGCCAAGACGAGGGGATGAACTACGGCTACACCTTC. This encodes CASSQDEGMNYGYTF.

The rearrangement joins TRBV5-4 to TRBJ2-1; TRBD1 or TRBD2 may be the D gene (5 bases each). Trimming took 4 bases from V and 0 from J, leaving 20 bases between them. This CDR3 has 18 amino acids. CDR1 SGHNT and CDR2 YYREEE come from the germline V gene (reference sequence). CDR3 nucleotides: TGTGCCAGCAGCACTCCGCCCGGGACCCCGAGCTCCTACAATGAGCAGTTCTTC. Translation: CASSTPPGTPSSYNEQFF.

This chain connects TRBV13 to TRBJ2-7; TRBD1 might be the D (5 bases). Between the trimmed V and J ends, which lost 6 bases and 2 bases, there was a span of 14 bases. There are 14 residues in the CDR3. The germline gives CDR1 PRHDT, CDR2 FYEKMQ (reference sequence). The CDR3 spells CASSWGRQPYEQYF. The CDR3 nucleotides read TGTGCCAGCAGTTGGGGCAGGCAACCCTACGAGCAGTACTTC.